These T cell receptor beta chains were read from a single sample in a study of cytomegalovirus exposure and HLA in healthy donors. Assay used: immunoSEQ multiplex PCR; TCRdb lists only in-frame clones, some missing. The sample records under 200,000 clones, around 75% being singletons. The specimen sequenced was PBMCs. The receptors were gathered from a young woman in good health and CMV-seronegative. Both conserved end residues are part of each CDR3. The D gene is left open where the match is weak. Rows may omit the clone size; those that give it use once, few, many or a size class.

v_gene	d_gene	j_gene	abundance	CDR3aa	CDR3nt
TRBV27	TRBD1	TRBJ2-7	few	CASNPFPLVRDRGREQYF	TGTGCCAGCAATCCCTTTCCTTTGGTCCGGGACAGGGGCCGCGAGCAGTACTTC
TRBV7-9	.	TRBJ2-5	.	CASSSGLGGFWGETQYF	TGTGCCAGCAGCTCGGGCCTGGGGGGATTCTGGGGGGAGACCCAGTACTTC
TRBV11-3	.	TRBJ1-2	.	CASSLICINATNGYTF	TGTGCCAGCAGCTTAATATGCATTAATGCCACTAATGGCTACACCTTC
TRBV18	TRBD1	TRBJ2-7	.	CASSQSQGERYEQYF	TGTGCCAGCTCACAGTCTCAGGGGGAACGTTACGAGCAGTACTTC
TRBV11-2	.	TRBJ1-6	.	CASSFKPYNSPLHF	TGTGCCAGCAGCTTTAAGCCCTATAATTCACCCCTCCACTTT
TRBV7-3	.	TRBJ2-1	.	CASSSDPGQYNEQFF	TGTGCCAGCAGCTCCGACCCAGGGCAGTACAATGAGCAGTTCTTC
TRBV7-9	TRBD1	TRBJ2-7	.	CASSTRQGPSLYEQYF	TGTGCCAGCAGCACCCGACAGGGCCCTTCCCTCTACGAGCAGTACTTC
TRBV15	.	TRBJ2-3	.	CATSRDPGGTDTQYF	TGTGCCACCAGCAGAGATCCGGGAGGCACAGATACGCAGTATTTT
TRBV19	TRBD1	TRBJ1-5	.	CASSETGGGQPQHF	TGTGCCAGTAGCGAAACAGGGGGCGGTCAGCCCCAGCATTTT
TRBV7-9	.	TRBJ2-7	few	CASSLASVTYEQYF	TGTGCCAGCAGCCTTGCGAGTGTGACCTACGAGCAGTACTTC
TRBV7-2	.	TRBJ2-2	few	CASSSGVNTGELFF	TGTGCCAGCAGCTCAGGGGTAAACACCGGGGAGCTGTTTTTT
TRBV7-3	TRBD2	TRBJ2-1	.	CASSETGLAGVEFF	TGTGCCAGCAGCGAGACTGGACTAGCGGGAGTAGAGTTCTTC
TRBV15	TRBD2	TRBJ2-2	.	CATSLPGGRNMGTGELFF	TGTGCCACCAGCCTGCCGGGCGGGAGGAATATGGGCACCGGGGAGCTGTTTTTT
TRBV6-1	.	TRBJ1-4	few	CASSLTGGLWEKLFF	TGTGCCAGCAGTCTTACAGGAGGGTTGTGGGAAAAACTGTTTTTT
TRBV2	TRBD1	TRBJ1-3	.	CARMGQGAFGNTIYF	TGTGCCAGAATGGGACAGGGGGCATTTGGAAACACCATATATTTT
TRBV5-1	TRBD2	TRBJ2-3	.	CASSPRTRLAGVDTQYF	TGCGCCAGCAGCCCACGAACCCGACTAGCGGGGGTGGATACGCAGTATTTT
TRBV7-9	TRBD2	TRBJ2-7	.	CSSSRLGGDDEQYF	TGTTCCAGCAGCCGCCTGGGGGGGGACGACGAGCAGTACTTC
TRBV25-1	TRBD1	TRBJ1-1	.	CASIRTGANTEAFF	TGTGCCAGCATTCGGACAGGCGCTAACACTGAAGCTTTCTTT
TRBV5-1	TRBD2	TRBJ2-1	once	CASSGSGRAPGEQFF	TGCGCCAGCAGCGGGAGCGGGAGGGCCCCTGGTGAGCAGTTCTTC
TRBV27	.	TRBJ2-7	once	CASSRAPWLEQYF	TGTGCCAGCTCGAGGGCTCCTTGGTTGGAGCAGTACTTC
TRBV19	TRBD1	TRBJ2-7	.	CANSITGGGEQYF	TGTGCCAATAGTATAACAGGGGGTGGCGAGCAGTACTTC
TRBV19	TRBD1	TRBJ2-3	.	CASSINLGTGVPDTQYF	TGTGCCAGTAGTATCAATTTGGGGACAGGGGTACCAGATACGCAGTATTTT
TRBV19	.	TRBJ1-3	once	CASRGSGSGNTIYF	TGTGCCAGCCGGGGGTCTGGTTCTGGAAACACCATATATTTT
TRBV4-1	.	TRBJ2-7	.	CASSQFLLPREQYF	TGCGCCAGCAGCCAATTTCTCCTCCCTCGGGAGCAGTACTTC
TRBV7-2	.	TRBJ2-7	.	CASSLTAGGREQYF	TGTGCCAGCAGCCTGACCGCCGGGGGTCGCGAGCAGTACTTC
TRBV5-4	TRBD1	TRBJ1-2	once	CASRILDRLNYGYTF	TGTGCCAGCAGGATCCTGGACAGGTTAAACTATGGCTACACCTTC
TRBV14	TRBD2	TRBJ2-5	.	CASSQDREGVVVETQYF	TGTGCCAGCAGCCAAGATCGGGAGGGAGTGGTTGTGGAGACCCAGTACTTC
TRBV4-1	TRBD2	TRBJ2-1	.	CASSPGLAGVGWQFF	TGCGCCAGCAGTCCAGGACTAGCGGGAGTAGGGTGGCAGTTCTTC
TRBV9	.	TRBJ1-4	.	CASSVSGTNEKLFF	TGTGCCAGCAGCGTATCCGGGACAAATGAAAAACTGTTTTTT
TRBV5-5	.	TRBJ2-6	.	CASSAIFSGANVLTF	TGTGCCAGCAGCGCTATTTTCTCTGGGGCCAACGTCCTGACTTTC
TRBV2	TRBD1	TRBJ2-1	few	CASSLRGQGLYNEQFF	TGTGCCAGCAGCCTCAGGGGACAGGGACTCTACAATGAGCAGTTCTTC
TRBV1	.	TRBJ2-1	few	CTSSQGSPGLAGGHNEQFF	TGCACCAGCAGCCAAGGTTCGCCGGGACTAGCGGGAGGACACAATGAGCAGTTCTTC
TRBV4-2	.	TRBJ1-5	.	CASSQDGLEGEAQHF	TGTGCCAGCAGCCAAGATGGGTTGGAGGGTGAGGCCCAGCATTTT
TRBV5-1	.	TRBJ1-2	few	CASSSGAGESYYGYTF	TGCGCCAGCAGCTCGGGCGCGGGGGAGTCATACTATGGCTACACCTTC
TRBV5-4	.	TRBJ1-1	few	CASSLVIGQPNTEAFF	TGTGCCAGCAGCTTGGTAATTGGGCAGCCTAACACTGAAGCTTTCTTT
TRBV15	.	TRBJ1-4	.	CATSRQQGVYEKLFF	TGTGCCACCAGCAGGCAACAGGGCGTTTATGAAAAACTGTTTTTT
TRBV5-1	TRBD1	TRBJ1-2	few	CASSLRTGDNYGYTF	TGCGCCAGCAGCTTGCGGACAGGGGATAACTATGGCTACACCTTC
TRBV29-1	.	TRBJ1-4	few	CSVVELRGATNEKLFF	TGCAGCGTTGTTGAGTTGCGGGGCGCAACTAATGAAAAACTGTTTTTT
TRBV9	TRBD1	TRBJ2-2	few	CASSVVGTANTGELFF	TGTGCCAGCAGCGTAGTGGGGACAGCGAACACCGGGGAGCTGTTTTTT
TRBV6-4	.	TRBJ2-2	.	CASSDSNGGTGELFF	TGTGCCAGCAGTGACTCTAACGGGGGCACCGGGGAGCTGTTTTTT
TRBV5-6	TRBD1	TRBJ2-5	.	CASSSGQGWETQYF	TGTGCCAGCAGCTCCGGACAGGGGTGGGAGACCCAGTACTTC
TRBV11-2	.	TRBJ2-5	once	CASSLERGGETQYF	TGTGCCAGCAGCTTAGAACGCGGCGGAGAGACCCAGTACTTC
TRBV7-9	.	TRBJ2-2	.	CSSSFNSGTELFF	TGTTCCAGCAGCTTTAATTCCGGGACAGAGCTGTTTTTT